The rows below give T cell receptor beta chains drawn from one sample of a study of post-analysis software for immune sequencing data. TCRdb passed the PCR reads through MiXCR, listing each CDR3 protein once. Here the sample spans about 800,000 distinct CDR3 sequences, around 27% being singletons. Sequencing input: blood. The receptors derive from a girl aged 5 to 17 with multiple sclerosis. Both conserved end residues are part of each CDR3. D genes are given only for firm matches. A clone size is listed for some rows: how often the clone was seen (once, few, many), or a class if it is expanded.

V: TRBV12-3/TRBV12-4
D: -
J: TRBJ1-2
size: few
length: 15
CDR3: CASSLLAGATYGYTF
DNA: TGTGCCAGCAGTTTATTGGCGGGTGCTACCTATGGCTACACCTTC

V: TRBV7-6
D: -
J: TRBJ2-3
size: -
length: 17
CDR3: CASSSKFGRGGTDTQYF
DNA: TGTGCCAGCAGCTCAAAATTCGGAAGGGGGGGCACAGATACGCAGTATTTT

V: TRBV6-6
D: -
J: TRBJ1-2
size: -
length: 10
CDR3: CAIQGVGYTF
DNA: TGTGCCATCCAGGGAGTTGGCTACACCTTC

V: TRBV20-1
D: -
J: TRBJ2-7
size: -
length: 14
CDR3: CSATTANSSYEQYF
DNA: TGCAGTGCCACGACAGCGAACAGCTCCTACGAGCAGTACTTC

V: TRBV25-1
D: -
J: TRBJ2-1
size: many
length: 14
CDR3: CASSENGVSNEQFF
DNA: TGTGCCAGCAGTGAAAATGGGGTATCCAATGAGCAGTTCTTC

V: TRBV12-3/TRBV12-4
D: -
J: TRBJ2-6
size: -
length: 16
CDR3: CASSLQPVTGANVLTF
DNA: TGTGCCAGCAGCCTCCAACCCGTAACTGGGGCCAACGTCCTGACTTTC

V: TRBV5-1
D: TRBD2
J: TRBJ2-7
size: -
length: 17
CDR3: CASSFSPGLARSYEQYF
DNA: TGCGCCAGCAGCTTCTCGCCGGGACTAGCGCGATCCTACGAGCAGTACTTC

V: TRBV10-3
D: TRBD1
J: TRBJ1-2
size: -
length: 14
CDR3: CAISQGAEYYGYTF
DNA: TGTGCCATCAGCCAGGGGGCTGAATACTATGGCTACACCTTC

V: TRBV4-1
D: -
J: TRBJ1-5
size: few
length: 15
CDR3: CASSQDLPDLQPQHF
DNA: TGCGCCAGCAGCCAAGATCTACCGGATCTTCAGCCCCAGCATTTT

V: TRBV3-1
D: -
J: TRBJ1-4
size: -
length: 17
CDR3: CASSQELNSPYNEKLFF
DNA: TGTGCCAGCAGCCAAGAGTTGAACAGCCCCTATAATGAAAAACTGTTTTTT

V: TRBV7-8
D: -
J: TRBJ1-6
size: few
length: 14
CDR3: CASSLWGDNSPLHF
DNA: TGTGCCAGCAGCTTATGGGGGGATAATTCACCCCTCCACTTT

V: TRBV7-8
D: TRBD2
J: TRBJ2-1
size: few
length: 17
CDR3: CASSPGIAGVTYNEQFF
DNA: TGTGCCAGCAGCCCAGGAATAGCGGGAGTAACCTACAATGAGCAGTTCTTC

V: TRBV7-2
D: -
J: TRBJ1-2
size: few
length: 13
CDR3: CASSPGGSGGYTF
DNA: TGTGCCAGCAGCCCGGGGGGGTCTGGGGGCTACACCTTC

V: TRBV7-2
D: -
J: TRBJ2-1
size: -
length: 12
CDR3: CASSSALGEQFF
DNA: TGTGCCAGCAGCTCCGCACTTGGCGAGCAGTTCTTC

V: TRBV6-2/TRBV6-3
D: -
J: TRBJ2-7
size: many
length: 14
CDR3: CASGQRTSSYEQYF
DNA: TGTGCCAGCGGCCAGCGGACGAGCTCCTACGAGCAGTACTTC

V: TRBV20-1
D: TRBD1
J: TRBJ1-5
size: -
length: 14
CDR3: CSVVDRVGNQPQHF
DNA: TGCAGTGTCGTCGACAGGGTGGGCAATCAGCCCCAGCATTTT

V: TRBV12-3/TRBV12-4
D: -
J: TRBJ2-3
size: few
length: 16
CDR3: CASSLLGAHGTDTQYF
DNA: TGTGCCAGCAGTTTGTTGGGGGCGCATGGCACAGATACGCAGTATTTT

V: TRBV12-3/TRBV12-4
D: TRBD2
J: TRBJ2-1
size: -
length: 16
CDR3: CASSFSGRGPYNEQFF
DNA: TGTGCCAGCAGTTTCAGCGGGAGGGGGCCCTACAATGAGCAGTTCTTC

V: TRBV7-2
D: -
J: TRBJ1-5
size: few
length: 14
CDR3: CASSPRGGEQPQHF
DNA: TGTGCCAGCAGCCCCCGGGGAGGGGAGCAGCCCCAGCATTTT

V: TRBV5-1
D: TRBD1
J: TRBJ1-4
size: -
length: 15
CDR3: CASRSTGTGNEKLFF
DNA: TGCGCCAGCAGATCTACCGGGACAGGGAATGAAAAACTGTTTTTT

V: TRBV9
D: -
J: TRBJ2-3
size: -
length: 14
CDR3: CASSVVGATDTQYF
DNA: TGTGCCAGCAGCGTAGTAGGGGCCACAGATACGCAGTATTTT

V: TRBV20-1
D: -
J: TRBJ2-1
size: few
length: 13
CDR3: CSAIGLRVNEQFF
DNA: TGCAGTGCGATCGGGCTGAGGGTCAATGAGCAGTTCTTC

V: TRBV20-1
D: TRBD2
J: TRBJ2-7
size: many
length: 14
CDR3: CSAGGTSGRYEQYF
DNA: TGCAGTGCTGGGGGGACTAGCGGGAGGTACGAGCAGTACTTC

V: TRBV12-3/TRBV12-4
D: -
J: TRBJ2-1
size: few
length: 14
CDR3: CASSPHPYDNEQFF
DNA: TGTGCCAGCAGCCCCCACCCCTATGACAATGAGCAGTTCTTC

V: TRBV4-3
D: -
J: TRBJ2-7
size: few
length: 14
CDR3: CASSQGRATGEQYF
DNA: TGCGCCAGCAGCCAAGGGCGCGCAACGGGCGAGCAGTACTTC

V: TRBV5-1
D: TRBD1
J: TRBJ2-5
size: few
length: 15
CDR3: CASSKGTVLEETQYF
DNA: TGCGCCAGCAGCAAAGGGACAGTACTCGAGGAGACCCAGTACTTC

V: TRBV5-1
D: TRBD2
J: TRBJ2-7
size: -
length: 15
CDR3: CASRTGLAGRYEQYF
DNA: TGCGCCAGCAGGACGGGACTAGCGGGACGCTACGAGCAGTACTTC

V: TRBV7-2
D: TRBD2
J: TRBJ2-7
size: few
length: 20
CDR3: CASSLGSPFKLAGGPYEQYF
DNA: TGTGCCAGCAGCTTAGGTTCCCCGTTCAAGCTAGCGGGAGGGCCCTACGAGCAGTACTTC

V: TRBV29-1
D: -
J: TRBJ1-2
size: few
length: 12
CDR3: CSADPGSYGYTF
DNA: TGCAGCGCCGACCCGGGTAGCTATGGCTACACCTTC

V: TRBV7-9
D: TRBD1
J: TRBJ2-1
size: -
length: 14
CDR3: CASSIGTGTNEQFF
DNA: TGTGCCAGCAGCATTGGGACAGGGACGAATGAGCAGTTCTTC

V: TRBV6-1
D: TRBD2
J: TRBJ2-5
size: few
length: 17
CDR3: CASSEEAGGPEMETQYF
DNA: TGTGCCAGCAGTGAAGAAGCGGGGGGGCCCGAGATGGAGACCCAGTACTTC

V: TRBV12-3/TRBV12-4
D: TRBD1
J: TRBJ1-2
size: few
length: 14
CDR3: CASRESGGAGGYTF
DNA: TGTGCCAGCAGAGAGTCAGGGGGCGCGGGTGGCTACACCTTC

V: TRBV24-1
D: -
J: TRBJ1-2
size: few
length: 14
CDR3: CATSDGGANYGYTF
DNA: TGTGCCACCAGTGATGGCGGGGCGAACTATGGCTACACCTTC

V: TRBV6-1
D: TRBD1
J: TRBJ1-6
size: few
length: 12
CDR3: CANRQGREPLHF
DNA: TGTGCCAACCGACAGGGACGGGAACCCCTCCACTTT

V: TRBV12-3/TRBV12-4
D: TRBD1
J: TRBJ2-6
size: few
length: 17
CDR3: CASSLKGALFGANVLTF
DNA: TGTGCCAGCAGTTTGAAGGGGGCGCTTTTCGGGGCCAACGTCCTGACTTTC

V: TRBV29-1
D: TRBD2
J: TRBJ2-5
size: many
length: 15
CDR3: CSVEEREGSQETQYF
DNA: TGCAGCGTTGAAGAAAGGGAGGGGAGCCAGGAGACCCAGTACTTC

V: TRBV20-1
D: -
J: TRBJ1-5
size: -
length: 13
CDR3: CSVQGLINQPQHF
DNA: TGCAGTGTACAGGGTTTAATCAATCAGCCCCAGCATTTT

V: TRBV4-1
D: TRBD2
J: TRBJ2-5
size: -
length: 14
CDR3: CATKTAGGAVTQYF
DNA: TGCGCCACCAAAACCGCGGGGGGTGCGGTGACCCAGTACTTC

V: TRBV20-1
D: TRBD1
J: TRBJ1-6
size: few
length: 14
CDR3: CSARVQGLSSPLHF
DNA: TGCAGTGCTAGGGTACAGGGGCTAAGTTCACCCCTCCACTTT

V: TRBV13
D: -
J: TRBJ1-4
size: -
length: 15
CDR3: CASSFRVSTNEKLFF
DNA: TGTGCCAGCAGCTTCCGGGTCTCAACTAATGAAAAACTGTTTTTT

V: TRBV20-1
D: -
J: TRBJ2-5
size: few
length: 14
CDR3: CSARDQSAQETQYF
DNA: TGCAGTGCTAGAGATCAGTCGGCCCAAGAGACCCAGTACTTC

V: TRBV15
D: -
J: TRBJ1-1
size: -
length: 15
CDR3: CATRSDPAAGTEAFF
DNA: TGTGCCACCAGATCGGATCCGGCGGCAGGCACTGAAGCTTTCTTT

V: TRBV10-3
D: TRBD2
J: TRBJ2-5
size: few
length: 14
CDR3: CAISSGREGETQYF
DNA: TGTGCCATCAGCTCGGGACGGGAGGGAGAGACCCAGTACTTC